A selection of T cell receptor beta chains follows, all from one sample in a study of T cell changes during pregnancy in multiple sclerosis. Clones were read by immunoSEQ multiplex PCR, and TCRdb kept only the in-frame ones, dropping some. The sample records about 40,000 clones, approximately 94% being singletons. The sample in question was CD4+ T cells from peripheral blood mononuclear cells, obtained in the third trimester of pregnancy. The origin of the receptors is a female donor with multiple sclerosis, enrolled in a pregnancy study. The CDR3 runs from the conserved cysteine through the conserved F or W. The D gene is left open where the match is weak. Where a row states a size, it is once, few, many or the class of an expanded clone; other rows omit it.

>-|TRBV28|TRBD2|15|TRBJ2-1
CASSLLAGDYNEQFF
TGTGCCAGCAGCCTACTAGCGGGGGACTACAATGAGCAGTTCTTC
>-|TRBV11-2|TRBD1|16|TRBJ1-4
CASSFRQGVTNEKLFF
TGTGCCAGCAGCTTCCGACAGGGGGTTACTAATGAAAAACTGTTTTTT
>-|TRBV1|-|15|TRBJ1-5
CTSSHRTGRNQPQHF
TGCACCAGCAGCCACCGGACAGGGCGCAATCAGCCCCAGCATTTT
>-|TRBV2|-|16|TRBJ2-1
CASRKGGGRSIDEQFF
TGTGCCAGCAGAAAAGGTGGGGGCCGATCCATTGATGAGCAGTTCTTC
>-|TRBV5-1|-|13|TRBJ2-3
CASSPGMTDTQYF
TGCGCCAGCAGCCCGGGGATGACAGATACGCAGTATTTT
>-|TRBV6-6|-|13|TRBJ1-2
CASSYLTGSGYTF
TGTGCCAGCAGTTACCTTACAGGCTCTGGCTACACCTTC
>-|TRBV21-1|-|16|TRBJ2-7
CASSKEVSGSVNEQYF
TGTGCCAGCAGCAAAGAGGTAAGCGGGAGTGTCAACGAGCAGTACTTC
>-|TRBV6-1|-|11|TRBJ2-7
CASTQVYEQYF
TGTGCCAGCACCCAGGTTTACGAACAGTACTTC
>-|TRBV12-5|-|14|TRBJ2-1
CASGYGTATNEQFF
TGTGCTAGTGGTTACGGAACAGCCACCAATGAGCAGTTCTTC
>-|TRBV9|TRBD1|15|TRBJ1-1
CASSVTGQPNTEAFF
TGTGCCAGCAGCGTAACGGGACAGCCGAACACTGAAGCTTTCTTT
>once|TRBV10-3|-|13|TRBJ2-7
CATAGQSSYEQYF
TGTGCCACCGCGGGACAGAGCTCCTACGAGCAGTACTTC
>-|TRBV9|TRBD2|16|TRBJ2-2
CASSVGLAGGPGELFF
TGTGCCAGCAGCGTAGGACTAGCGGGGGGGCCCGGGGAGCTGTTTTTT
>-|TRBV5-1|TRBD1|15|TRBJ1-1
CASSTTRGQSTEAFF
TGCGCCAGCAGCACTACCAGGGGGCAAAGCACTGAAGCTTTCTTT
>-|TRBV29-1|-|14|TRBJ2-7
CSVARTDSPYEQYF
TGCAGCGTTGCTAGGACGGACTCCCCCTACGAGCAGTACTTC
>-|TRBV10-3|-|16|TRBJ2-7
CAISESGRGYSYEQYF
TGTGCCATCAGTGAGTCTGGCAGGGGATATTCCTACGAGCAGTACTTC
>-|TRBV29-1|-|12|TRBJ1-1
CSVEGLHTEAFF
TGCAGCGTTGAGGGACTCCACACTGAAGCTTTCTTT
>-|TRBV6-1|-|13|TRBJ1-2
CASSDTGFYGYTF
TGTGCCAGCAGCGACACAGGGTTCTATGGCTACACCTTC
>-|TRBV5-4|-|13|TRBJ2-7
CASSLGEAYEQYF
TGTGCCAGCAGCTTGGGGGAGGCCTACGAGCAGTACTTC
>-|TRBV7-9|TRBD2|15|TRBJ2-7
CASSFGLAGGGEQYF
TGTGCCAGCAGCTTCGGACTAGCGGGGGGTGGAGAGCAGTACTTC
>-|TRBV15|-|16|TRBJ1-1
CATSRVTGRGNTEAFF
TGTGCCACCAGCAGAGTGACGGGGAGAGGAAACACTGAAGCTTTCTTT
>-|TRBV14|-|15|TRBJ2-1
CASSQALQASDEQFF
TGTGCCAGCAGCCAAGCCCTACAGGCCAGCGATGAGCAGTTCTTC
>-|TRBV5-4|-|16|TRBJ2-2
CASSFGLGPNTGELFF
TGTGCCAGCAGCTTCGGACTCGGCCCGAACACCGGGGAGCTGTTTTTT
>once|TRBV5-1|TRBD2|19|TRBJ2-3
CASSSGLAGGTASTDTQYF
TGCGCCAGCAGCTCGGGACTAGCGGGGGGTACCGCTAGCACAGATACGCAGTATTTT
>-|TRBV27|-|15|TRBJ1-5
CASSLTGERNQPQHF
TGTGCCAGCAGTTTAACCGGGGAACGCAATCAGCCCCAGCATTTT
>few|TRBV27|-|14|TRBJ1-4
CASRMTATNEKLFF
TGTGCCAGCAGGATGACTGCAACTAATGAAAAACTGTTTTTT
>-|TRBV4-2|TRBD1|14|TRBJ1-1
CASSQADRGTEAFF
TGTGCCAGCAGCCAAGCCGACAGGGGCACTGAAGCTTTCTTT
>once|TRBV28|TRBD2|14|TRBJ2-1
CASNGLDFHNEQFF
TGTGCCAGCAATGGACTAGATTTCCACAATGAGCAGTTCTTC
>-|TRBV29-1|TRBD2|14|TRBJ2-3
CSVGQAGRADTQYF
TGCAGCGTTGGACAAGCGGGGAGGGCAGATACGCAGTATTTT
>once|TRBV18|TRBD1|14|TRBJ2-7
CASSPRDRGYEQYF
TGTGCCAGCTCACCCCGGGACAGGGGCTACGAGCAGTACTTC
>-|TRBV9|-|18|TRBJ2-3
CASSVEGGDWGYTDTQYF
TGTGCCAGCAGCGTAGAAGGGGGGGACTGGGGCTACACAGATACGCAGTATTTT
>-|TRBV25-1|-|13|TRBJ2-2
CASSERATGELFF
TGTGCCAGCAGTGAACGAGCCACCGGGGAGCTGTTTTTT
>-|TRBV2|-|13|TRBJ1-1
CASTPSMNTEAFF
TGTGCCAGCACCCCGAGCATGAACACTGAAGCTTTCTTT
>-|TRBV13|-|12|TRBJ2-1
CASKTPGLEQFF
TGTGCCAGCAAAACCCCAGGGCTTGAGCAGTTCTTC
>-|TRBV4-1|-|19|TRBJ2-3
CASSFSQSHPTSSTDTQYF
TGCGCCAGCAGCTTTTCCCAATCGCATCCGACTTCTAGCACAGATACGCAGTATTTT
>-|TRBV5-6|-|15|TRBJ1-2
CASSSRQRANYGYTF
TGTGCCAGCAGCTCGCGACAGAGAGCTAACTATGGCTACACCTTC
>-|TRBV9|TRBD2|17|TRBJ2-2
CASSPGLAGDDTGELFF
TGTGCCAGCAGTCCGGGACTAGCGGGAGATGACACCGGGGAGCTGTTTTTT
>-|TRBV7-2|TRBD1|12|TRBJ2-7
CASSSDRGEQYF
TGTGCCAGCAGCTCCGACAGGGGTGAGCAGTACTTC
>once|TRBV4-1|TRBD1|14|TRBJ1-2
CASSRTGQGRGYTF
TGCGCCAGCAGCCGAACCGGACAGGGGAGGGGCTACACCTTC
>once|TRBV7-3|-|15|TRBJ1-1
CASSSFGRGNTEAFF
TGTGCCAGCAGCTCCTTCGGTAGAGGGAACACTGAAGCTTTCTTT
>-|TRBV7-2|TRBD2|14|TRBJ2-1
CASGYWRGKNEQFF
TGTGCCAGCGGCTACTGGCGGGGGAAAAATGAGCAGTTCTTC
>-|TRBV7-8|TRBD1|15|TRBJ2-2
CASNTPGQITGELFF
TGTGCCAGCAACACCCCGGGACAGATCACCGGGGAGCTGTTTTTT
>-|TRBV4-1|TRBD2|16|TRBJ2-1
CASSQDRSRGVRGQFF
TGCGCCAGCAGCCAAGATAGGTCGCGGGGGGTCAGAGGGCAGTTCTTC
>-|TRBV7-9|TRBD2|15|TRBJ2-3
CASSFPSGSTDTQYF
TGTGCCAGCAGCTTTCCTAGCGGGAGCACAGATACGCAGTATTTT